This T cell receptor (beta chain) is drawn from a study of CD8 T cells in Susac syndrome (dated by TCRdb to the late 2010s). For the wider study: The study used repertoire sequencing to test whether antigen drove CD8+ T cell activation and differentiation in Susac syndrome. The study compared CD8+ T cell repertoire clonality among 12 healthy donors, about 14 Susac syndrome patients and approximately 16 multiple sclerosis patients. The paper's findings and limits, for the study overall: The number of individuals in the TCR sequencing and HLA analysis was recognized as being relatively small.

RNA was extracted using the RNeasy kit, and about 0.45 to 1 microgram was reverse transcribed with random hexamers. The immunoSEQ multiplex PCR assay, covering 54 Vbeta and 13 Jbeta segments, was used to amplify TCR beta CDR3 regions. To correct PCR amplification bias, a synthetic template baseline was used for both primer optimization and computational correction. The original pipeline was this. Reads were annotated to V, D and J genes per IMGT and analyzed with immunoSEQ Analyzer, keeping only productive sequences. Clonality was computed as one minus Shannon entropy normalized by log2 of the number of productive unique sequences. Public and private clones were assessed among the 100 most prevalent clones of each patient and control. A clone was defined as Susac-specific if it was absent from the healthy and MS cohorts, from some 1,100 published viral clones and from other ImmuneACCESS disease sequences. Starting from the raw public reads, TCRdb applied fastp trimming at Q25, assembled clones with MiXCR and retained in-frame beta chains. Rows are combined by CDR3 protein, so each entry shows the most common genes and DNA. TCRdb assigned the V and J calls; the authors' analysis was not used. The table for this sample lists roughly 150,000 distinct CDR3 sequences; 95% to 96% of them were counted only once. The ten largest clones capture 0.15% of the sample.

Peripheral blood CD8+ and CD4+ T cells from healthy donors, Susac syndrome patients and multiple sclerosis patients were profiled by high-throughput TCR beta sequencing. The multiple sclerosis controls were treatment-naive patients whose relapsing-remitting disease, either stable or active, fulfilled the revised McDonald criteria. Bulk CD8+ and CD4+ T cells were purified by magnetic negative isolation, whereas CD8+ TEMRA cells were enriched by FACS. Blood was collected in EDTA tubes and processed within 24 hours, with PBMCs isolated through density gradient centrifugation. PBMCs destined for TCR sequencing were cryopreserved in liquid nitrogen and later thawed in a 37 °C water bath. Purity of sorted or isolated CD4+, CD8+ and CD8+ TEMRA cells was at least 90%. This clonotype was seen a handful of times. The antigen this receptor binds is unknown. No base quality values were provided; no much bigger clone lies one nucleotide off.

V is pruned by 1 base and J by 4 bases, leaving 0 bases of the junction without a gene match. From a lookup of the germline V gene (reference sequence), CDR1 and CDR2 are LGHDT and YNNKEL. Its CDR3 holds 14 amino acids, cysteine through phenylalanine. Here the CDR3 DNA is all that survives: 42 bases in frame from base 1. This receptor chain uses TRBV3-1 and TRBJ1-2, and TRBD1 aligns with 10 junction nucleotides. The source material was CD8+ T cells from PBMCs. The TCR comes from a human donor with multiple sclerosis. This receptor carries the CDR3 CASSQGTGGYGYTF. At the DNA level, the sequence is TGTGCCAGCAGCCAAGGGACAGGGGGCTATGGCTACACCTTC. The full variable domain, with segments outside the CDR3 supplied by the reference TRBV3-1 and TRBJ1-2 proteins, appears as DTAVSQTPKYLVTQMGNDKSIKCEQNLGHDTMYWYKQDSKKFLKIMFSYNNKELIINETVPNRFSPKSPDKAHLNLHINSLELGDSAVYFCASSQGTGGYGYTFGSGTRLTVV.